The 32 T cell receptor beta chains listed next were all sequenced from one sample in a study of blood T cell repertoires in COVID-19. Sequenced by immunoSEQ multiplex PCR; TCRdb stores in-frame clones only, minus some. The table lists roughly 280,000 clones, around four fifths of them singletons, with about 5% in the top ten. Specimen: peripheral blood. The origin of the receptors is a man between 60 and 70 years old who had recovered from COVID-19.

The chain uses TRBV21-1 and TRBJ2-1; the D call in the table, TRBD2, was not verified against the DNA. TRBV21-1 is classified as a pseudogene. The CDR3 contains 17 residues. CDR3 loop: CASSPVLAGGPSNEQFF. In DNA form, the CDR3 reads TGTGCCAGCAGCCCTGTGCTGGCGGGGGGTCCTTCCAATGAGCAGTTCTTC.

The rearrangement joins TRBV3-1 (or the pseudogene TRBV3-2) to TRBJ2-1, with TRBD1 matching over 10 bases. V lost 6 bases to trimming and J lost 7 bases; unmatched junction nucleotides: 12. Germline lookup yields CDR1 LGHDT and CDR2 YNNKEL (reference sequence). CDR3 length: 16 residues. CDR3 nucleotides: TGTGCCAGCAGACCGCAGGACAGGGGGTTTCCTAATGAGCAGTTCTTC. Its protein product is CASRPQDRGFPNEQFF.

The chain combines TRBV27 with TRBJ2-2; a weak D match, TRBD1 (6 bases). Trimming pared 7 bases from V and 4 bases from J, leaving 13 bases between. This CDR3 is built from 14 residues. Germline V gene data show CDR1 as MNHEY and CDR2 as SMNVEV (reference sequence). The CDR3 here is CASTRTRGTGELFF. CDR3 bases: TGTGCCAGCACCCGAACCAGGGGCACCGGGGAGCTGTTTTTT.

This chain joins TRBV7-2 and TRBJ2-1; the D is unclear. The CDR3 is 13 amino acids. Between the trimmed V and J ends, which lost 3 bases and 6 bases, there was a span of 9 bases. Germline CDR1 SGHTA, CDR2 FQGNSA. The CDR3, as DNA: TGTGCCAGCAGCTTCTTCAGGATCAATGAGCAGTTCTTC. It is translated as CASSFFRINEQFF.

This chain uses TRBV24-1 with TRBJ2-3; weak D call: TRBD1 (6 bases). The V and J ends lost 1 base and 6 bases respectively, with 10 bases between them. Germline values: CDR1 KGHDR, CDR2 SFDVKD. This CDR3 is 14 amino acids long. CDR3 DNA: TGTGCCACCAGTGATTTTACAGGGCCGGATACGCAGTATTTT. It is translated as CATSDFTGPDTQYF.

This chain joins TRBV29-1 and TRBJ2-1, with D uncertain. This CDR3 is 12 amino acids long. Germline V lookup: CDR1 SQVTM, CDR2 ANQGSEA. The V end lost 2 bases, the J end lost 3 bases, and 5 bases lay between the germline ends. This CDR3 is CSVELLYNEQFF. DNA of the CDR3: TGCAGCGTTGAACTCCTCTACAATGAGCAGTTCTTC.

The rearrangement uses TRBV2 and TRBJ2-2; TRBD2 matches at 11 bases. Germline-derived CDR1 and CDR2 are SNHLY and FYNNEI. The CDR3 length is 15 residues. The junction had 7 bases not matched to a gene; V was cut back by 6 bases and J by 7 bases. The CDR3, as DNA: TGTGCCAGCAGATCCGGGACTAGCGGTCGCGGGGAGCTGTTTTTT. Translated: CASRSGTSGRGELFF.

This rearrangement joins TRBV19 to TRBJ2-3, with D perhaps TRBD1 (6 bases). V lost 3 bases, J lost 0 bases, and 13 bases lay in between. Germline V lookup: CDR1 LNHDA, CDR2 SQIVND (reference sequence). The CDR3 is 16 amino acids. CDR3 loop: CASSIKPTGSTDTQYF. Here the CDR3 DNA reads TGTGCCAGTAGTATCAAACCAACAGGGAGCACAGATACGCAGTATTTT.

J is TRBJ2-2 and V is TRBV9, with D unclear. V shed 4 bases and J shed 3 bases, with 4 bases lying between them. The CDR3 covers 12 residues. Per the germline V gene, CDR1 is SGDLS and CDR2 is YYNGEE. The CDR3 coding sequence is TGTGCCAGCAGCCTTGACACCGGGGAGCTGTTTTTT. It encodes CASSLDTGELFF.

The rearrangement uses TRBV6-5 and TRBJ2-5; D perhaps matches TRBD1 (7 bases). Germline CDR1 and CDR2: MNHEY and SVGAGI. The CDR3 has 14 amino acids. Trimming removed 6 bases at V and 0 bases at J, with 11 bases between. As DNA, the CDR3 is TGTGCCAGCAGCCCAGGGGGGTACCAAGAGACCCAGTACTTC. As protein: CASSPGGYQETQYF.

V and J are TRBV19 and TRBJ2-1; TRBD2 matches at 10 bases. The CDR3 contains 17 residues. Germline-derived CDR1 and CDR2 are LNHDA and SQIVND (reference sequence). After removal of 1 base from V and 10 bases from J, the junction contained 13 bases not matched to a gene. This CDR3 reads CASSIGASGSFVGEQFF. In DNA form, the CDR3 reads TGTGCCAGTAGTATAGGGGCTAGCGGGAGTTTCGTTGGGGAGCAGTTCTTC.

As to this clone: This same CDR3 is encoded by further DNA sequences in the sample. Here the CDR3 reads CASSSGQGSTDTQYF. The CDR3 bases are TGCGCCAGCAGCTCAGGACAGGGGAGCACAGATACGCAGTATTTT. J is TRBJ2-3 and V is TRBV5-1; 9 nucleotides line up with TRBD1. Trimming cost V 3 bases and J 0 bases; bases outside gene matches: 2. CDR1 and CDR2 (germline): SGHRS, YFSETQ. The CDR3 length is 15 residues.

The rearrangement uses TRBV29-1 and TRBJ2-7; 7 nucleotides align to TRBD1. V lost 3 bases to trimming and J lost 5 bases; unmatched junction nucleotides: 7. Germline loops: CDR1 SQVTM, CDR2 ANQGSEA. The CDR3 sequence is 13 residues long. The CDR3 sequence is CSVDGDRAHEQYF. CDR3 in DNA: TGCAGCGTTGATGGTGACAGGGCCCACGAGCAGTACTTC.

V is TRBV30 and J is TRBJ1-2, with no clear D. Germline assignment: CDR1 GTSNPN and CDR2 SVGIG (reference sequence). The CDR3 length is 13 residues. The germline V and J ends were trimmed by 4 bases and 3 bases, with 12 bases remaining between them. CDR3 sequence: CAWTGRRDYGYTF. The CDR3 DNA reads TGTGCCTGGACCGGGAGAAGGGACTATGGCTACACCTTC.

This chain connects TRBV21-1 to TRBJ2-5; TRBD1, as called in the table, went unchecked against the DNA. TRBV21-1 is designated a pseudogene. The length of the CDR3 is 18 residues. The CDR3 DNA sequence: TGTGCCAGCAGCAAATGGGACAGGCGATTAAGTTTGGGTGAGACCCAGTACTTC. It translates to CASSKWDRRLSLGETQYF.

J is TRBJ1-2 and V is TRBV5-1; 8 bases fit TRBD1. CDR3 length: 15 amino acids. CDR1 and CDR2 from the germline V gene are SGHRS and YFSETQ. V was clipped by 3 bases and J by 6 bases; unmatched bases: 10. The CDR3 DNA sequence: TGCGCCAGCAGCTCAAACAGGGGGTTGCAACATGGCTACACCTTC. This gives the protein CASSSNRGLQHGYTF.

In its sample, this clone was seen once. This chain links TRBV29-1 with TRBJ2-1; 7 nucleotides align to TRBD2. Germline loops: CDR1 SQVTM, CDR2 ANQGSEA. J was trimmed by 8 bases and V by 5 bases; bases with no gene match: 12. The CDR3 is 14 amino acids. As DNA, the CDR3 is TGCAGCGTTAAGGGGAGGGCTTTAAGCGATGAGCAGTTCTTC. Translation gives CSVKGRALSDEQFF.

The chain couples TRBV9 to TRBJ1-1; D remains ambiguous. Trimming removed 4 bases from V and 0 bases from J, with 13 bases in between. The CDR3 has 15 amino acids. Germline CDR1 and CDR2: SGDLS and YYNGEE. The CDR3 DNA reads TGTGCCAGCAGCCCCCAGACAAGGCTGAACACTGAAGCTTTCTTT. This gives the protein CASSPQTRLNTEAFF.

The table lists this clone with a count of one. V usage is TRBV5-5 and J usage is TRBJ2-5; 9 bases align to TRBD2. The germline gives CDR1 SGHKS, CDR2 YYEKEE (reference sequence). This CDR3 has 16 residues. Trimming cost V 4 bases and J 5 bases; bases outside gene matches: 12. The CDR3 reads CASSPTWRGGRETQYF. Here the CDR3 DNA reads TGTGCCAGCAGCCCTACGTGGCGGGGGGGCCGCGAGACCCAGTACTTC.

The CDR3, as DNA: TGTGCCAGTAGTCGGACCGGGGGATACCAAGAGACCCAGTACTTC. It codes for CASSRTGGYQETQYF. This chain connects TRBV19 to TRBJ2-5; a weak D match, TRBD2 (6 bases). Germline assignment: CDR1 LNHDA and CDR2 SQIVND (reference sequence). V was shortened by 5 bases and J by 0 bases, with 13 bases between the two germline ends. CDR3 length: 15 residues.

As to this clone: At the DNA level, this CDR3 is encoded by other sequences in the same sample as well. The chain combines TRBV24-1 with TRBJ2-1, with 7 bases aligning to TRBD1. This CDR3 comprises 15 residues. CDR1 KGHDR and CDR2 SFDVKD come from the germline V gene. V was pared by 4 bases and J by 4 bases, with 6 bases of the junction left unmatched. The CDR3: CATSDPQGQYNEQFF. DNA of the CDR3: TGTGCCACCAGTGACCCACAGGGGCAATACAATGAGCAGTTCTTC.

In its sample, this clone was seen once. This chain joins TRBV6-1 and TRBJ2-7, with 12 bases identical to TRBD2. The CDR3 length is 15 residues. Losses at the gene ends were 2 bases for V and 2 bases for J; bases not matched to a gene: 1. Germline CDR1 MNHNS, CDR2 SASEGT. In nucleotides, the CDR3 is TGTGCCAGCAGTGAATGGACTAGCGGGGCCTACGAGCAGTACTTC. This encodes CASSEWTSGAYEQYF.

J is TRBJ1-3 and V is TRBV5-1, with TRBD1 as a possible D gene (5 bases). The CDR3 spans 15 residues. V was cut by 4 bases and J by 0 bases, with 11 bases left in between. The germline CDR1 and CDR2 sequences are SGHRS and YFSETQ. This CDR3 reads CASSATANSGNTIYF. The CDR3 nucleotides are TGCGCCAGCAGCGCGACAGCGAACTCTGGAAACACCATATATTTT.

The chain combines TRBV4-1 with TRBJ2-3; D may be TRBD2 (7 bases). The CDR3 runs 17 residues. Germline values: CDR1 MGHRA, CDR2 YSYEKL. Trimming removed 0 bases from V and 3 bases from J, with 16 bases in between. The CDR3 sequence is CASSQDWGGRGTDTQYF. The CDR3 DNA reads TGCGCCAGCAGCCAAGATTGGGGGGGCAGGGGTACAGATACGCAGTATTTT.

The chain recombines TRBV7-6 with TRBJ2-5; 11 nucleotides match TRBD1. Germline CDR1 reads SGHVS; CDR2 reads FNYEAQ. This CDR3 spans 16 amino acids. V lost 1 base to trimming and J lost 4 bases; unmatched junction nucleotides: 5. CDR3 sequence (DNA): TGTGCCAGCAGCTTAGATTCCGGGACAGGGGGAGAGACCCAGTACTTC. Translation gives CASSLDSGTGGETQYF.

The genes are TRBV19 and TRBJ2-3; TRBD2 aligns across 13 bases. V was clipped by 1 base and J by 2 bases; unmatched bases: 3. Germline V gives CDR1 LNHDA, CDR2 SQIVND (reference sequence). This CDR3 has 17 amino acids. CDR3 DNA sequence: TGTGCCAGTAGTATAGTAGGGACTAGCGGGACCACAGATACGCAGTATTTT. It codes for CASSIVGTSGTTDTQYF.

The genes are TRBV19 and TRBJ1-2; D is unclear. Germline-derived CDR1 and CDR2 are LNHDA and SQIVND (reference sequence). Trimming shortened V by 4 bases and J by 2 bases, and 11 bases separated the two germline ends. CDR3 size: 14 residues. CDR3 bases: TGTGCCAGTAGTACGAGGGCTTTCAACTATGGCTACACCTTC. Translated, it gives CASSTRAFNYGYTF.

The chain's CDR3 is CASSLRGPYEQYF. DNA for the CDR3: TGTGCCAGCAGTCTTCGTGGCCCCTACGAGCAGTACTTC. This chain links TRBV6-5 with TRBJ2-7, with D hard to call. V was shortened by 5 bases and J by 2 bases, with 10 bases between the two germline ends. Per germline, CDR1 MNHEY and CDR2 SVGAGI. The CDR3 extends over 13 amino acids.

This clone was detected only once. The chain has TRBV9 and TRBJ2-1; weak D call: TRBD2 (7 bases). Germline CDR1 SGDLS, CDR2 YYNGEE. This CDR3 has 15 residues. Trimming stripped 2 bases from V and 1 base from J, with 10 bases between. CDR3 sequence reads: CASSVRGGSYNEQFF. The CDR3, as DNA: TGTGCCAGCAGCGTTAGGGGGGGTTCCTACAATGAGCAGTTCTTC.

The rearrangement uses TRBV18 and TRBJ1-3; perhaps TRBD1 as D (6 bases). Between the trimmed V and J ends, which lost 4 bases and 0 bases, there was a span of 16 bases. Per germline, CDR1 KGHSH and CDR2 LQKENI. The CDR3 spans 17 residues. DNA for the CDR3: TGTGCCAGCTCACTTCTTGGGCAGGGGATCTCTGGAAACACCATATATTTT. This encodes CASSLLGQGISGNTIYF.

This chain links TRBV28 with TRBJ2-7, with TRBD1 matching over 7 bases. Germline CDR1 MDHEN, CDR2 SYDVKM. The CDR3 runs to 15 residues. V lost 5 bases and J lost 0; bases outside the gene matches: 7. This CDR3 is CASSDPGTASYEQYF. As DNA, the CDR3 is TGTGCCAGCAGTGACCCGGGGACAGCCTCCTACGAGCAGTACTTC.

The table lists this clone with a few counts. This chain joins TRBV7-9 and TRBJ1-4, with 8 bases matching TRBD1. The CDR3 has 14 residues. V lost 6 bases and J lost 7; bases outside the gene matches: 7. Looked up from germline, CDR1 is SEHNR and CDR2 is FQNEAQ (reference sequence). CDR3 in DNA: TGTGCCAGCAGATCGGGACAGGCTGGTGAAAAACTGTTTTTT. This gives the protein CASRSGQAGEKLFF.